Reported below is one TCR beta chain. The data stem from a study of T-cell reconstitution after alpha-beta-depleted transplantation in children. CDR1 and CDR2 (germline): DFQATT, SNEGSKA (reference sequence). Trimming took 4 bases from V and 2 from J, leaving 11 bases between them. The CDR3 is made up of 13 amino acids. Unique molecular identifiers featured in how the TCRbeta library was prepared. MiXCR, applied by TCRdb to the PCR reads, yields one record per CDR3 protein. The sample gives fewer than 550,000 distinct CDR3 sequences, around 9.9% of which show up once; 4.5% to 6.5% is in the top ten. The chain couples TRBV20-1 to TRBJ1-2; maybe TRBD1 (5 bases). This material consisted of PBMCs from the stem cell graft donor, taken from the stem cell graft. The sequence was obtained from a human donor who donated a stem cell graft to a child with acute myeloid leukemia. CDR3: CSATHGQNYGYTF. As DNA, the CDR3 is TGCAGTGCTACACACGGACAAAACTATGGCTACACCTTC.